This TCR beta chain comes out of a study of CD8+CD57+ T cells in acquired aplastic anemia. Study-level results: Controls did not differ significantly from patients in CD8+ Simpson's diversity. Researchers report that fewer than 35 CD8+ CDR3 sequences appeared in both patients and controls.

About this clonotype itself: Its target is not known.

The CDR3 consists of 13 residues. V lost 8 bases to trimming and J lost 1 base, with 9 bases between them. The template used for profiling TCR beta VDJ and CDR3 was genomic DNA. Each CDR3 protein gets one entry after TCRdb re-called the reads with MiXCR. The sample has 200,000 to 300,000 distinct CDR3 sequences, about 80% seen once. An expansion of CD8+CD57+ cells by flow cytometry had been shown in patients chosen for sequencing. Patients, without exception, had severe acquired aplastic anemia. Patient blood was sampled before any therapy had been received. The V and J genes are TRBV12-3 or TRBV12-4 and TRBJ2-1; D gene uncertain. The sequenced material came from sorted CD4+, CD8+, or CD8+CD57+ T cells (not recorded which) from PBMCs. The clonotype originates from a human donor with aplastic anemia. DNA for the CDR3: TGTGCCAGCTCGTTTTCTTCCTACAATGAGCAGTTCTTC. It yields the protein CASSFSSYNEQFF.